Many counts were recorded for the clone carrying this T cell receptor (beta chain). The data are from a study of CD8 T cells in ankylosing spondylitis. One entry per CDR3 protein, called by TCRdb with MiXCR from the 5' RACE reads. The sample records around 130,000 distinct CDR3 sequences, 6% to 8.5% being singletons. With V trimmed by 4 bases and J by 4 bases, 5 bases remained unmatched. This CDR3 spans 14 amino acids. In germline, CDR1 is SGHTA, CDR2 FQGTGA. V is TRBV7-3 and J is TRBJ2-3; TRBD2 matches at 7 bases. The specimen sequenced was blood, either unsorted or a sorted T cell fraction (not recorded which). The sequence was obtained from a male donor with ankylosing spondylitis or in good health (not recorded which). The CDR3 nucleotides are TGTGCCAGCAGCTCCGCGGGAGTACCAGATACGCAGTATTTT. As protein: CASSSAGVPDTQYF.